This is a list of T cell receptor beta chains from one sample in a study of tumor-infiltrating lymphocytes in glioblastoma multiforme. TCRdb re-derived calls from the multiplex PCR reads in MiXCR, one entry per CDR3 protein. The top ten clones hold 25% to 35% of a sample with about 13,000 distinct CDR3 sequences, approximately 70% of them seen once. What was sequenced was brain tumor tissue. The receptors stem from a male donor with glioblastoma. Both conserved end residues are part of each CDR3. D genes are given only for firm matches. A clone size is listed for some rows: how often the clone was seen (once, few, many), or a class if it is expanded.

few	TRBD2	TRBV7-3	TRBJ2-7	CASSLGTSGRDEQYF	TGTGCCAGCAGCCTTGGGACTAGCGGGAGGGACGAGCAGTACTTC
NA	NA	TRBV7-2	TRBJ1-5	CASSLGRQINQPQHF	TGTGCCAGCAGCTTGGGGAGACAAATCAATCAGCCCCAGCATTTT
NA	NA	TRBV29-1	TRBJ1-1	CSVGGGLAEAFF	TGCAGCGTCGGCGGAGGGCTGGCTGAAGCTTTCTTT
few	TRBD1	TRBV28	TRBJ2-7	CASRPQTGGESEQYF	TGTGCCAGCAGACCACAGACAGGGGGCGAGTCCGAACAGTACTTC
NA	NA	TRBV6-6	TRBJ1-5	CASTWGASNQHQHF	TGTGCCAGCACTTGGGGGGCGAGCAATCAGCACCAGCATTTT
NA	NA	TRBV29-1	TRBJ2-1	CSASKQGGIEQFF	TGCAGCGCTTCCAAACAGGGAGGGATTGAGCAGTTCTTC
NA	NA	TRBV11-2	TRBJ2-7	CAGSLGLYEQYF	TGTGCCGGCAGCTTAGGGCTATACGAGCAGTACTTC
NA	TRBD2	TRBV11-3	TRBJ2-1	CVCSLLAGLYEQFF	TGTGTCTGCAGCTTACTAGCGGGGTTATATGAGCAGTTCTTC
NA	NA	TRBV6-5	TRBJ1-4	CASRSEGLCGKLFF	TGTGCCAGCAGGTCCGAGGGGCTATGTGGAAAACTGTTTTTT
NA	NA	TRBV5-4	TRBJ2-5	CVSSPSGGMAMRETQYF	TGTGTCAGCTCCCCGTCCGGCGGGATGGCTATGAGGGAGACCCAGTACTTC
NA	NA	TRBV6-1	TRBJ1-5	CASRGLWQPQHF	TGTGCCAGCAGGGGGCTGTGGCAGCCCCAGCATTTT
NA	NA	TRBV10-1	TRBJ1-1	CASSESTSTKVFF	TGCGCCAGCAGTGAGTCGACGAGTACTAAAGTTTTCTTT
many	TRBD1	TRBV2	TRBJ1-2	CASSGPDRGQDYGYTF	TGTGCCAGCAGTGGACCCGACAGGGGGCAAGACTATGGCTACACCTTC
NA	NA	TRBV20-1	TRBJ2-1	CSERRGSGEQFF	TGCAGTGAAAGGAGGGGGAGCGGTGAGCAGTTCTTC
NA	NA	TRBV11-2	TRBJ2-7	CASSLRPTRQYF	TGTGCCAGCAGCTTAAGGCCCACACGGCAGTACTTC
medium-sized	TRBD1	TRBV29-1	TRBJ1-4	CSARGQGATNEKLFF	TGCAGCGCCCGAGGACAGGGGGCGACTAATGAAAAACTGTTTTTT
NA	NA	TRBV7-8	TRBJ2-1	CASSLVNYSEQFF	TGTGCCAGCAGCTTAGTCAACTACAGTGAGCAGTTCTTC
few	TRBD2	TRBV18	TRBJ2-2	CASSRLAGVPGELFF	TGTGCCAGCTCACGACTAGCGGGAGTCCCCGGGGAGCTGTTTTTT
NA	TRBD1	TRBV6-5	TRBJ2-7	CVSNSDRGSYEQYF	TGTGTCAGCAACTCCGACAGGGGCTCCTACGAGCAGTACTTC
NA	TRBD2	TRBV20-1	TRBJ2-1	CSACRPGLAEMNEQFF	TGCAGTGCTTGTCGACCAGGACTAGCGGAAATGAATGAGCAGTTCTTC
NA	NA	TRBV6-2/TRBV6-3	TRBJ2-6	CASSPEGSEANVLTF	TGTGCCAGCAGTCCCGAGGGCTCTGAGGCCAACGTCCTGACTTTC
NA	NA	TRBV7-8	TRBJ2-2	CSSSLLSVTGELFF	TGTTCCAGCAGCTTACTAAGCGTCACCGGGGAGCTGTTTTTT
once	NA	TRBV20-1	TRBJ1-5	CSAGGGAANQPQHF	TGCAGTGCTGGGGGTGGAGCAGCAAATCAGCCCCAGCATTTT
NA	TRBD2	TRBV6-1	TRBJ2-1	CAISLAGVGNNEQLF	TGTGCCATCAGCCTAGCGGGAGTAGGGAACAATGAGCAGTTATTC
once	NA	TRBV11-2	TRBJ2-5	CASSPGPKDYQETQYF	TGTGCCAGCAGCCCCGGGCCTAAAGACTACCAAGAGACCCAGTACTTC
NA	NA	TRBV7-3	TRBJ1-6	CASSPRGGLQGADSKALHF	TGTGCCAGCAGCCCACGAGGGGGGCTACAGGGTGCTGATTCTAAGGCCCTCCACTTT
NA	TRBD1	TRBV12-3/TRBV12-4	TRBJ1-1	CASRLQGTAEAFF	TGTGCCAGCAGACTACAGGGGACCGCTGAAGCTTTCTTT